Included here is one TCR beta chain sequence, with context. Whole-blood total RNA was extracted without T cell sorting. This sample stems from a study of monozygotic twins with inflammatory bowel disease. There are 17 residues in the CDR3. CDR1 and CDR2 (germline): DFQATT, SNEGSKA (reference sequence). For each CDR3 protein, TCRdb gives one entry from its re-call of the 5' RACE reads, without DNA. The sample yields fewer than 400,000 distinct CDR3 sequences, of which the top ten take up less than 6.5%. The sample taken for sequencing was blood. This chain joins TRBV20-1 and TRBJ1-1; the D gene TCRdb calls, TRBD1, cannot be checked with no DNA. The clonotype was recovered from a human donor with ulcerative colitis or Crohn's disease, or a healthy co-twin of an affected twin (not recorded which). The CDR3 sequence is CSATTPRPQSPNTEAFF.